These 5 T cell receptor beta chains originate from one sample sequenced in a study of Ad26.COV2.S vaccination and SARS-CoV-2 variants. Clones were read by immunoSEQ multiplex PCR, and TCRdb kept only the in-frame ones, dropping some. Of roughly 180,000 clones in the sample, 87% are singletons; the top ten hold less than 6%. Sequences were derived from peripheral blood, sampled after recovery from COVID-19. Receptors were obtained from a human donor who had recovered from COVID-19.

This clone was counted only a few times. The chain joins TRBV7-9 to TRBJ2-7; D uncertain. Germline assignment: CDR1 SEHNR and CDR2 FQNEAQ (reference sequence). This CDR3 comprises 16 residues. V was cut by 4 bases and J by 3 bases, with 19 bases left in between. For the CDR3, the DNA is TGTGCCAGCAGCTCTACCAACTGGGGTGGGGTCTACGAGCAGTACTTC. The encoded protein is CASSSTNWGGVYEQYF. The entire variable domain, with the rest obtained from reference TRBV7-9 and TRBJ2-7, is as follows: DTGVSQNPRHKITKRGQNVTFRCDPISEHNRLYWYRQTLGQGPEFLTYFQNEAQLEKSRLLSDRFSAERPKGSFSTLEIQRTEQGDSAMYLCASSSTNWGGVYEQYFGPGTRLTVT.

The chain is built from TRBV18 and TRBJ1-1, with D unresolved. V lost 3 bases and J 3 bases, leaving 8 bases between the germline ends. This CDR3 contains 13 residues. The germline CDR1 and CDR2 sequences are KGHSH and LQKENI. The CDR3 DNA is TGTGCCAGCTCACCTTATCGGGACACTGAAGCTTTCTTT. Translated, it gives CASSPYRDTEAFF. The full variable domain, its missing parts supplied by reference TRBV18 and TRBJ1-1, is NAGVMQNPRHLVRRRGQEARLRCSPMKGHSHVYWYRQLPEEGLKFMVYLQKENIIDESGMPKERFSAEFPKEGPSILRIQQVVRGDSAAYFCASSPYRDTEAFFGQGTRLTVV.

The chain recombines TRBV11-1 with TRBJ1-3; D possibly corresponds to TRBD1 (6 bases). CDR1 SGHAT and CDR2 FQDESV come from the germline V gene (reference sequence). V lost 3 bases, J lost 0 bases, and 12 bases lay in between. The CDR3 loop spans 16 amino acids. The CDR3 DNA reads TGTGCCAGCAGCTTTGGACAGCAGTTCTCTGGAAACACCATATATTTT. This translates into CASSFGQQFSGNTIYF.

CDR3 sequence (DNA): TGTGCTAGTGGTCTACTGATTCACAATGAGCAGTTCTTC. It yields the protein CASGLLIHNEQFF. The J gene is TRBJ2-1, the V gene TRBV12-5; D call uncertain. The CDR3 has 13 residues. The germline V gene encodes CDR1 LGHNT and CDR2 FRNRAP. V was shortened by 5 bases and J by 5 bases, with 10 bases between the two germline ends.

The chain links TRBV18 to TRBJ2-7, with D possibly being TRBD2 (6 bases). The length of the CDR3 is 14 residues. CDR1 and CDR2 from the germline V gene are KGHSH and LQKENI. Trimming left V 3 bases short and J 2 bases short, with 11 bases between. CDR3 region: CASSPEGRTYEQYF. The CDR3 region has the DNA TGTGCCAGCTCACCGGAGGGGAGGACCTACGAGCAGTACTTC.